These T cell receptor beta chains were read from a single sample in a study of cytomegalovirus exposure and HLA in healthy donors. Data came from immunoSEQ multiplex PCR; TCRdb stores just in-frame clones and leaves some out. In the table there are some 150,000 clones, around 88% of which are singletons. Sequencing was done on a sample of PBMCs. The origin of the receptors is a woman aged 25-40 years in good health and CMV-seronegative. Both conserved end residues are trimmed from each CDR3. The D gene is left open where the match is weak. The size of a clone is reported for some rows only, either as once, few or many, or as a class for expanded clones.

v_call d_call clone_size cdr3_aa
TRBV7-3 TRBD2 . ASSLSPNLAGGGEQY
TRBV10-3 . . ASKSTSNNEQF
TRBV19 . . ASRAEATSYNEQF
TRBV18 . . ASSPLQQGHYGYT
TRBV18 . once ASSQQGITNEKLF
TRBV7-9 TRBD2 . ATPWAGGPDHEQF
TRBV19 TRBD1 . ASTTTGETGELF
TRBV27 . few ASSLGGEAF
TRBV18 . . ASSPPGSEKLF
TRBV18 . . ASSAKDRATQY
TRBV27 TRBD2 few ASSLTGTRTSGRYGTDTQY
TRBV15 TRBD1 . ATSRDLGQGVMQPQH
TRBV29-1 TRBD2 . SVLIGTNYEQY
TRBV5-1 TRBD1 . ASSTGTVRDSAHGSPLH
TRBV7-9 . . ASSLAGGNYGYT
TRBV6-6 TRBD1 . ASSSSIQGRYGYT
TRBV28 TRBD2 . ASSPIGLAGGPKKQETQY
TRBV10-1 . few ASSESGRNEKLF
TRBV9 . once ASSVERTAADTQY
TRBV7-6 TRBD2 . ASGRRSVIAGGPRDTQY
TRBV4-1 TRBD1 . ASSQGDSEISYEQY
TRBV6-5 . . ASSYGRAGTGELF